The 25 T cell receptor beta chains presented below share a single source sample, sequenced in a study of T cells expressing NK-cell markers. TCRdb reanalyzed the 5' RACE reads and collapses them to one entry per CDR3 protein, without DNA. The sample's table shows about 260,000 distinct CDR3 sequences. The specimen sequenced was blood T cells: a sorted CD56 or NKG2C T cell subset, CD4+ or CD8+ T cells, or bulk PBMC T cells (not recorded which). The receptors were sampled from a man aged 18 to 29 in good health.

The chain links TRBV20-1 to TRBJ2-5. This CDR3 is 12 amino acids long. The germline V gene encodes CDR1 DFQATT and CDR2 SNEGSKA (reference sequence). The CDR3 is CSAGRDQKTQYF.

This rearrangement joins TRBV13 to TRBJ2-1; TCRdb picks TRBD1, but there is no DNA to check that call. This CDR3 region has 15 residues. Germline loops: CDR1 PRHDT, CDR2 FYEKMQ (reference sequence). CDR3 in amino acids: CASSLALAQGNEQFF.

The chain uses TRBV7-2 and TRBJ2-3. The CDR3 totals 14 residues. Germline loops: CDR1 SGHTA, CDR2 FQGNSA. CDR3 amino acids: CASSLGPSSDTQYF.

V usage is TRBV7-2 and J usage is TRBJ2-1; TCRdb's assignment of TRBD1 cannot be checked, as there is no DNA. This CDR3 comprises 15 residues. Germline CDR1 reads SGHTA; CDR2 reads FQGNSA. CDR3 protein: CASSRDRGAYNEQFF.

V and J are TRBV5-4 and TRBJ2-5; no DNA is available, so the TRBD1 call from TCRdb remains unchecked. The CDR3 extends over 16 amino acids. The germline V gene has CDR1 SGHNT and CDR2 YYREEE (reference sequence). Here the CDR3 reads CASSAPHRQGAKTQYF.

The chain links TRBV7-2 to TRBJ2-5. Germline V gives CDR1 SGHTA, CDR2 FQGNSA. The CDR3 extends over 14 amino acids. The CDR3 sequence: CASSSTRRQETQYF.

The chain is built from TRBV7-2 and TRBJ2-5; TCRdb picks TRBD1, but there is no DNA to check that call. CDR1 is SGHTA, CDR2 FQGNSA, per germline. CDR3 length: 15 amino acids. The CDR3 here is CASSPRQPYQETQYF.

The rearrangement links TRBV28 to TRBJ2-5; TCRdb returns TRBD1, unconfirmable since there is no DNA. The CDR3 is made up of 13 amino acids. The germline CDR1 and CDR2 sequences are MDHEN and SYDVKM. CDR3 amino acids: CASSSRGVETQYF.

This sequence joins TRBV27 and TRBJ1-5. The CDR3 is 13 residues long. Germline-derived CDR1 and CDR2 are MNHEY and SMNVEV (reference sequence). CDR3 residues: CASSSRSNQPQHF.

The chain couples TRBV5-1 to TRBJ2-2. The CDR3 has 15 amino acids. Per the germline V gene, CDR1 is SGHRS and CDR2 is YFSETQ. CDR3 residues: CASSPDGGDTGELFF.

V usage is TRBV30 and J usage is TRBJ1-6; the D gene TCRdb calls, TRBD1, cannot be checked with no DNA. The CDR3 is made up of 12 amino acids. CDR1 is GTSNPN and CDR2 is SVGIG in the germline V gene (reference sequence). CDR3 region: CAWGRTASPLHF. Full variable domain (outside the CDR3, taken from reference TRBV30 and TRBJ1-6): SQTIHQWPATLVQPVGSPLSLECTVEGTSNPNLYWYRQAAGRGLQLLFYSVGIGQISSEVPQNLSASRPQDRQFILSSKKLLLSDSGFYLCAWGRTASPLHFGNGTRLTVT.

V and J are TRBV19 and TRBJ1-1. CDR3 length equals 13 residues. Germline CDR1 and CDR2: LNHDA and SQIVND (reference sequence). The CDR3 is CASSTRANTEAFF.

This rearrangement joins TRBV18 to TRBJ1-3; with no DNA, the TCRdb D assignment of TRBD1 cannot be verified. The CDR3 loop spans 17 amino acids. From germline, CDR1 is KGHSH and CDR2 LQKENI. The CDR3 is CASSPLPGQGSGNTIYF.

The genes are TRBV4-1 and TRBJ2-3; TCRdb names TRBD1, which stays unverified in the absence of DNA. CDR3 length: 15 amino acids. Germline CDR1 is MGHRA and CDR2 is YSYEKL. The CDR3 sequence is CASSRETGRTDTQYF.

The chain has TRBV20-1 and TRBJ1-3; TCRdb's assignment of TRBD1 cannot be checked, as there is no DNA. The CDR3 has 15 amino acids. Germline V lookup: CDR1 DFQATT, CDR2 SNEGSKA (reference sequence). The CDR3 is CSASVATGHGNTIYF.

The CDR3 sequence: CASSVEAWGTQETQYF. The chain is built from TRBV9 and TRBJ2-5; TCRdb's D gene call, TRBD1, goes unchecked for lack of DNA. This CDR3 region has 16 residues. Germline V CDR1 and CDR2: SGDLS, YYNGEE.

The chain is built from TRBV4-3 and TRBJ1-5; TCRdb's D call, TRBD1, is unchecked because there is no DNA. The CDR3 consists of 15 residues. The germline CDR1 and CDR2 sequences are LGHNA and YSLEER. The CDR3 loop reads CASSQDLQGMQPQHF.

The chain combines TRBV5-1 with TRBJ2-1; TCRdb's D gene call, TRBD2, goes unchecked for lack of DNA. The germline gives CDR1 SGHRS, CDR2 YFSETQ. This CDR3 is built from 11 residues. Here the CDR3 reads CASIQGDLRFF.

This sequence joins TRBV5-1 and TRBJ1-2. Germline assignment: CDR1 SGHRS and CDR2 YFSETQ. There are 13 residues in the CDR3. Here the CDR3 reads CASSLGSYGGYTF.

The gene calls are TRBV4-3 and TRBJ2-3; there is no DNA to check the TCRdb D call of TRBD1. The CDR3 length is 17 residues. CDR1 and CDR2 from the germline V gene are LGHNA and YSLEER. The CDR3 here is CASSQDWTGGATDTQYF.

The rearrangement uses TRBV9 and TRBJ2-5; the TCRdb call, TRBD1, lacks DNA for checking. CDR3 size: 12 residues. Per germline, CDR1 SGDLS and CDR2 YYNGEE. CDR3 sequence reads: CASGGPQETQYF.

The CDR3 sequence is CASSEDRGFGYTF. The J gene is TRBJ1-2, the V gene TRBV6-4; TCRdb indicates TRBD1, and absent DNA this call remains unverified. The CDR3 runs 13 residues. The germline V gene encodes CDR1 MRHNA and CDR2 SNTAGT.

The V gene is TRBV6-1, the J gene TRBJ1-1; lacking DNA, the TRBD1 call made by TCRdb goes unchecked. This CDR3 comprises 13 residues. Germline V gene data show CDR1 as MNHNS and CDR2 as SASEGT. Here the CDR3 reads CASSESRGTEAFF.

The chain recombines TRBV5-4 with TRBJ2-5; TCRdb indicates TRBD1, and absent DNA this call remains unverified. The CDR3 extends over 15 amino acids. The germline V gene encodes CDR1 SGHNT and CDR2 YYREEE (reference sequence). CDR3 residues: CASSLGRDREETQYF.

The chain joins TRBV10-3 to TRBJ1-3; the D gene TCRdb calls, TRBD1, cannot be checked with no DNA. Germline lookup yields CDR1 ENHRY and CDR2 SYGVKD. The CDR3 totals 14 residues. The CDR3 sequence: CAIRGTVSGNTIYF.